The 9 T cell receptor beta chains reported below all come from one sample, sequenced in a study of blood T cell repertoires in COVID-19. The data were produced by immunoSEQ multiplex PCR, yet TCRdb's version contains in-frame clones alone and is incomplete. There are 200,000 to 250,000 clones in the sample; 82% occur only once, and around 8% lies in the top ten. Sample: peripheral blood. These receptor sequences come from a woman older than 75 with COVID-19, enrolled during active disease.

V usage is TRBV2 and J usage is TRBJ1-5; D is possibly TRBD1 (5 bases). The germline gives CDR1 SNHLY, CDR2 FYNNEI. The V and J ends lost 5 bases and 4 bases respectively, with 15 bases between them. The CDR3 loop spans 15 amino acids. CDR3 sequence: CASSLRQSTNQPQHF. As DNA, the CDR3 is TGTGCCAGCAGTCTCCGACAGTCCACGAATCAGCCCCAGCATTTT.

The chain uses TRBV5-6 and TRBJ2-7, with D maybe TRBD1 (5 bases). The CDR3 is 12 residues long. Germline assignment: CDR1 SGHDT and CDR2 YYEEEE. V was cut by 5 bases and J by 5 bases, with 11 bases left in between. The CDR3 sequence: CASSHRRNEQYF. The CDR3 nucleotides read TGTGCCAGCAGTCACAGGCGCAACGAGCAGTACTTC.

The rearrangement joins TRBV23-1 to TRBJ2-6; the match to TRBD1 covers 8 bases. TRBV23-1 falls under the ORF class, with uncertain function. CDR3 length equals 17 residues. The J segment lost 11 bases and the V segment lost 3 bases, leaving 15 bases of the junction unmatched. CDR3 region: CASSQGRDRGDPHVLTF. For the CDR3, the DNA is TGCGCCAGCAGTCAGGGCCGAGACAGGGGAGACCCCCACGTCCTGACTTTC.

This sequence joins TRBV11-3 and TRBJ2-2; TRBD2 matches 9 bases. CDR3 length equals 16 residues. The germline V gene encodes CDR1 SGHNT and CDR2 YENEEA. Losses at the gene ends were 3 bases for V and 2 bases for J; bases not matched to a gene: 4. The CDR3 bases are TGTGCCAGCAGCTTGGGGACTAGCAGTAACACCGGGGAGCTGTTTTTT. Translated: CASSLGTSSNTGELFF.

The V call is TRBV19, the J call TRBJ1-2; tentative D call: TRBD1 (6 bases). Germline CDR1 reads LNHDA; CDR2 reads SQIVND (reference sequence). Between the trimmed V and J ends, which lost 6 bases and 7 bases, there was a span of 18 bases. CDR3 size: 14 residues. The CDR3 protein is CASSHQGNVLGYTF. As DNA, the CDR3 is TGTGCCAGTAGCCATCAGGGGAATGTACTTGGCTACACCTTC.

V gene TRBV6-5 combines with J gene TRBJ1-3; tentatively, D is TRBD1 (5 bases). The V and J ends lost 6 bases and 4 bases respectively, with 7 bases between them. The CDR3 has 12 amino acids. CDR1 and CDR2 from the germline V gene are MNHEY and SVGAGI. As DNA, the CDR3 is TGTGCCAGCAGACGACAGGGAAACACCATATATTTT. Residues: CASRRQGNTIYF.

This clone was seen just once. For the CDR3, the DNA is TGTGCCAGTGGAGTTGGATACGAGCAGTACTTC. It codes for CASGVGYEQYF. The V and J genes are TRBV3-1 (or the pseudogene TRBV3-2) and TRBJ2-7; no clear D gene. Germline CDR1 LGHDT, CDR2 YNNKEL (reference sequence). V lost 9 bases and J lost 4, with 10 bases in between. The length of the CDR3 is 11 residues.

The rearrangement links TRBV6-1 to TRBJ1-1; D not certain. Trimming took off 2 bases at V and 2 bases at J, with 6 bases between the two ends. This CDR3 is 13 amino acids long. Germline lookup yields CDR1 MNHNS and CDR2 SASEGT. In nucleotides, the CDR3 is TGTGCCAGCAGTGAAATAGCTAACACTGAAGCTTTCTTT. Translated, it gives CASSEIANTEAFF.

This chain uses TRBV14 with TRBJ1-2; 10 nucleotides agree with TRBD1. The CDR3 length is 13 residues. Germline trimming cut 4 bases from V and 8 bases from J; bases unmatched to any gene: 4. Germline-derived CDR1 and CDR2 are SGHDN and FVKESK. CDR3 coding DNA: TGTGCCAGCAGCCGCGACAGGGGGCAAGGCTACACCTTC. This gives the protein CASSRDRGQGYTF. Supplemented by reference TRBV14 and TRBJ1-2, the full variable domain reads EAGVTQFPSHSVIEKGQTVTLRCDPISGHDNLYWYRRVMGKEIKFLLHFVKESKQDESGMPNNRFLAERTGGTYSTLKVQPAELEDSGVYFCASSRDRGQGYTFGSGTRLTVV.